This TCR beta chain was recorded in a study of cytomegalovirus exposure and HLA in healthy donors. In the study overall: The same platform was used for the 110 or so validation repertoires as for the approximately 730 first-cohort repertoires, as reported in a later analysis.

The table came from immunoSEQ multiplex PCR; TCRdb's copy has only in-frame clones and leaves some out. The sample holds about 350,000 clones, 75% to 90% seen once. With 5 bases clipped from V and 5 bases from J, the junction kept 7 bases outside the gene matches. Germline-derived CDR1 and CDR2 are MNHEY and SMNVEV (reference sequence). The CDR3 is 15 residues long. While the first cohort had over 650 subjects, the donors belonged to the separate validation cohort of more than 95 subjects. Study-wide points: It was reportedly the case that the classifier diagnosed cytomegalovirus status with high specificity and sensitivity. In the 100 to 150 validation repertoires, about 94% of cluster scores exceeded 0, per a later analysis.

Turning to this clone: Its antigen is currently unknown.

Specimen: PBMCs. This receptor was identified in a woman aged 25 to 39 in good health and CMV-seropositive. This rearrangement joins TRBV27 to TRBJ2-7; 12 bases line up with TRBD2. The CDR3 DNA is TGTGCCAGCAGTCCTAGCGGGAGGGGTTCCCACGAGCAGTACTTC. This sequence encodes CASSPSGRGSHEQYF.